The clone carrying this T cell receptor beta chain was seen many times. The antigen remains unidentified. The source of the sample is a study of regulatory T cells in long-lasting Graves disease. Study-wide findings and caveats: Persistent Graves' disease cases displayed lower TCR diversity than newly diagnosed ones.

Time point denoted: newly diagnosed GD, antithyroid drugs for less than 3 months. The TCR library was prepared using RNA isolated from PBMCs. Relying on iRepertoire HTBI primers and Arm-PCR of CDR3 regions, the team built TCR beta libraries. TCRdb analysed the multiplex PCR reads with MiXCR anew, one entry per CDR3 protein. The sample holds about 220,000 distinct CDR3 sequences, roughly a fifth seen once. This sample also belongs to another study, concerning T cells in Graves' hyperthyroidism and ophthalmopathy. As that study records: The HTBI primer set was used in a first-round RT-PCR of the TCR CDR3. Most thyroid clonotypes that were expanded above 0.001 also turned up in blood.

The specimen was peripheral blood mononuclear cells (PBMCs), collected at new diagnosis, from a patient treated with antithyroid drugs. This receptor was taken from a woman aged 25-40 years with Graves disease.

The CDR3 reads CASSFPRGEVNTGELFF. The CDR3 coding sequence is TGTGCCAGCAGTTTCCCAAGGGGGGAGGTAAACACCGGGGAGCTGTTTTTT. The rearrangement joins TRBV12-3 or TRBV12-4 to TRBJ2-2; either TRBD1 or TRBD2 may supply D (6 bases each). Deletions cut 3 bases from V and 2 bases from J, with 16 bases between. The CDR3 length is 17 residues.